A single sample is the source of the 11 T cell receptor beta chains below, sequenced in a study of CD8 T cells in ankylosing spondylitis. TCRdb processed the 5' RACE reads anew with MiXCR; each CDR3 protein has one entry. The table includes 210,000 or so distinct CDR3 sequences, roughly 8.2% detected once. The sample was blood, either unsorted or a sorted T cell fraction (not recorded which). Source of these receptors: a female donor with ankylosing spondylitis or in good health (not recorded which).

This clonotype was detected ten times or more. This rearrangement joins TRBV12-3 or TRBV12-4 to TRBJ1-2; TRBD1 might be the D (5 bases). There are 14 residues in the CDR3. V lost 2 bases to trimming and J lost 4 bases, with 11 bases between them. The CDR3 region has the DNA TGTGCCAGCAGTTTAAATAGACAGTCCTATGGCTACACCTTC. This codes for CASSLNRQSYGYTF.

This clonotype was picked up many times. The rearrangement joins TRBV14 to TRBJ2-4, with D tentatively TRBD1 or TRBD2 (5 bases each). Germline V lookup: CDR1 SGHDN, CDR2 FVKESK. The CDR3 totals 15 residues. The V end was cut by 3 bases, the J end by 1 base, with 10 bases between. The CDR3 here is CASSQLAGAKNIQYF. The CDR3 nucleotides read TGTGCCAGCAGCCAGCTAGCAGGGGCCAAAAACATTCAGTACTTC.

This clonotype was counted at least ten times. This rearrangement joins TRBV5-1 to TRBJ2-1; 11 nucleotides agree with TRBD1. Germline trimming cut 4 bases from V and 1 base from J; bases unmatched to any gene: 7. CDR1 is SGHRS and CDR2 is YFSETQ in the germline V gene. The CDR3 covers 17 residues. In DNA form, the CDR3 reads TGCGCCAGCAGCAGGTACCGGGACAGGGGGTCCTACAATGAGCAGTTCTTC. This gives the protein CASSRYRDRGSYNEQFF.

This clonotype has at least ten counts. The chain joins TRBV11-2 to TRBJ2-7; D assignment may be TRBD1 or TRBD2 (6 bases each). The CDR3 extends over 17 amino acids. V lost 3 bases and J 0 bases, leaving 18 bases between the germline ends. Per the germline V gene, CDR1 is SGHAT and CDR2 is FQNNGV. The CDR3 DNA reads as TGTGCCAGCAGCTTGTACCCCAGGGGACTCCGCTCCTACGAGCAGTACTTC. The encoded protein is CASSLYPRGLRSYEQYF. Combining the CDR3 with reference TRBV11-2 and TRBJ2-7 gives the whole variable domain EAGVAQSPRYKIIEKRQSVAFWCNPISGHATLYWYQQILGQGPKLLIQFQNNGVVDDSQLPKDRFSAERLKGVDSTLKIQPAKLEDSAVYLCASSLYPRGLRSYEQYFGPGTRLTVT.

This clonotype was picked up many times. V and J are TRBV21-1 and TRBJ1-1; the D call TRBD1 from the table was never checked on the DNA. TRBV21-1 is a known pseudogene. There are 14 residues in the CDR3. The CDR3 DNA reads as TGTGCCAGCAGCGAGGGGGTTATGAACACTGAAGCTTTCTTT. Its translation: CASSEGVMNTEAFF.

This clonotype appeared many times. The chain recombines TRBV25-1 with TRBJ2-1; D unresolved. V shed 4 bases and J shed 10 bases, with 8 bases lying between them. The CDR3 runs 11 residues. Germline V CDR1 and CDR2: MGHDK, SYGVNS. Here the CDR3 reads CASSGVGEQFF. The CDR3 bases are TGTGCCAGCAGTGGGGTTGGAGAGCAGTTCTTC. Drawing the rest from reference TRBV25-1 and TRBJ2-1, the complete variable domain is EADIYQTPRYLVIGTGKKITLECSQTMGHDKMYWYQQDPGMELHLIHYSYGVNSTEKGDLSSESTVSRIRTEHFPLTLESARPSHTSQYLCASSGVGEQFFGPGTRLTVL.

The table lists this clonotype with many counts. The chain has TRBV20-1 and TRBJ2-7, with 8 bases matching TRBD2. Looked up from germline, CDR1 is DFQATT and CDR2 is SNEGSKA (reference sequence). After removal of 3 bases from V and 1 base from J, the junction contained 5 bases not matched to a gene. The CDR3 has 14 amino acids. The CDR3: CSASSGGRSYEQYF. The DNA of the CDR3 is TGCAGTGCTAGCTCCGGCGGGAGGTCCTACGAGCAGTACTTC.

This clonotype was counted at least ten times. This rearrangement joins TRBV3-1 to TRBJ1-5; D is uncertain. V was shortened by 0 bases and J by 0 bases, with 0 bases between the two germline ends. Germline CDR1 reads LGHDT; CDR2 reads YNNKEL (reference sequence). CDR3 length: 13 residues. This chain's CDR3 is CASSQDSNQPQHF. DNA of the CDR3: TGTGCCAGCAGCCAAGATAGCAATCAGCCCCAGCATTTT.

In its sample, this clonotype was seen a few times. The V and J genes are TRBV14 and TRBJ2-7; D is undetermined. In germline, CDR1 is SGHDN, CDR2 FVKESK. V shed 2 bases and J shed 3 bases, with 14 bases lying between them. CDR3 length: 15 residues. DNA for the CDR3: TGTGCCAGCAGCCAATTAGGACCGACGAACTACGAGCAGTACTTC. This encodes CASSQLGPTNYEQYF.

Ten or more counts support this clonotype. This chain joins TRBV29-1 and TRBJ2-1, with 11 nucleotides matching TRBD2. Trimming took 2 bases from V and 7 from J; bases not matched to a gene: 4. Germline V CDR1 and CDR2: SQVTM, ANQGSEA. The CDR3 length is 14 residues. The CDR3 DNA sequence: TGCAGCGTTGAAACTAGCGGGAGTCGAAATGAGCAGTTCTTC. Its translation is CSVETSGSRNEQFF.

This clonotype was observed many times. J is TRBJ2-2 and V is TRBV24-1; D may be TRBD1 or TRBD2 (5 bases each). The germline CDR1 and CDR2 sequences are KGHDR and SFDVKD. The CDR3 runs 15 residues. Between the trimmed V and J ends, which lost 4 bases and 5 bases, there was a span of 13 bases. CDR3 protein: CATSDSGPGTGELFF. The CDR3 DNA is TGTGCCACCAGTGACTCGGGACCGGGGACCGGGGAGCTGTTTTTT.